A selection of T cell receptor beta chains follows, all from one sample in a study of T cell repertoires in cytomegalovirus infection. TCRdb re-called the reads through MiXCR, storing one row per CDR3 protein. The sample contains about 140,000 distinct CDR3 sequences, about 6% of which appear only once. Input material: PBMCs. These receptor sequences come from a human donor in good health (CMV status not recorded). Some clones in this sample may be carry-over from other donors' samples. Each CDR3 is given with its conserved first and last residue. The order of the fields is V gene, D gene, CDR3 protein. D genes are given only for firm matches.

v_gene: TRBV25-1; d_gene: NA; CDR3aa: CASSQNPRQQTSYNEQFF
v_gene: TRBV7-3; d_gene: NA; CDR3aa: CASSELRNGELFF
v_gene: TRBV2; d_gene: NA; CDR3aa: CASSEVRLSTDTQYF
v_gene: TRBV11-2; d_gene: NA; CDR3aa: CASSPGTSFYNEQFF
v_gene: TRBV11-2; d_gene: NA; CDR3aa: CASNPVEGLGETQYF
v_gene: TRBV28; d_gene: NA; CDR3aa: CASSLLYNEQFF
v_gene: TRBV6-1; d_gene: TRBD2; CDR3aa: CASKWSGGPGEQFF
v_gene: TRBV7-2; d_gene: NA; CDR3aa: CASSLDVAGELFF
v_gene: TRBV7-2; d_gene: TRBD2; CDR3aa: CASSPLGLAGGPSTDTQYF
v_gene: TRBV7-9; d_gene: TRBD2; CDR3aa: CASSYRRLAAGELFF
v_gene: TRBV28; d_gene: NA; CDR3aa: CASIPPGGGTEAFF
v_gene: TRBV6-1; d_gene: NA; CDR3aa: CASSEALGPIGRPLHF
v_gene: TRBV25-1; d_gene: NA; CDR3aa: CASSPGQNGYTF
v_gene: TRBV7-2; d_gene: TRBD1; CDR3aa: CASKQDRGTDTQYF
v_gene: TRBV12-3/TRBV12-4; d_gene: NA; CDR3aa: CASSRGSPGELFF
v_gene: TRBV20-1; d_gene: TRBD1; CDR3aa: CSALRPGQAYGYTF
v_gene: TRBV7-2; d_gene: NA; CDR3aa: CASSLRGGGVEQYF
v_gene: TRBV24-1; d_gene: NA; CDR3aa: CATSDLTGRANTGELFF
v_gene: TRBV6-5; d_gene: NA; CDR3aa: CASTRRGGSGQETQYF
v_gene: TRBV18; d_gene: NA; CDR3aa: CASSPVRGGTEAFF
v_gene: TRBV7-3; d_gene: NA; CDR3aa: CASSPRLVGTDTQYF
v_gene: TRBV20-1; d_gene: NA; CDR3aa: CSASSWEETQYF
v_gene: TRBV25-1; d_gene: TRBD2; CDR3aa: CASSDSGGERYNEQFF
v_gene: TRBV5-1; d_gene: TRBD2; CDR3aa: CASSQTSGSDTQYF
v_gene: TRBV7-2; d_gene: TRBD2; CDR3aa: CASEQGGGGNEQYF
v_gene: TRBV25-1; d_gene: NA; CDR3aa: CASGTGNTYEQYF
v_gene: TRBV14; d_gene: TRBD1; CDR3aa: CASSVGTGVYEQYF
v_gene: TRBV28; d_gene: NA; CDR3aa: CASSLRFGARSGYTF
v_gene: TRBV15; d_gene: NA; CDR3aa: CATSRDMGGDQPQHF
v_gene: TRBV28; d_gene: NA; CDR3aa: CASQGLETQYF
v_gene: TRBV28; d_gene: NA; CDR3aa: CASLSKGQVKNIQYF
v_gene: TRBV19; d_gene: TRBD2; CDR3aa: CASRPRGVGTEQYF
v_gene: TRBV7-2; d_gene: NA; CDR3aa: CASSSRDLGQETQYF
v_gene: TRBV6-2/TRBV6-3; d_gene: TRBD1; CDR3aa: CASSYYRGRTSTDTQYF
v_gene: TRBV12-3/TRBV12-4; d_gene: NA; CDR3aa: CASSFQLGNTGELFF
v_gene: TRBV25-1; d_gene: NA; CDR3aa: CASSESGSLPYF
v_gene: TRBV5-4; d_gene: NA; CDR3aa: CASSFGNRNTEAFF
v_gene: TRBV6-2/TRBV6-3; d_gene: NA; CDR3aa: CASSPGDGGAGAEKLFF
v_gene: TRBV7-6; d_gene: NA; CDR3aa: CASSAQFRGEAFF
v_gene: TRBV19; d_gene: TRBD1; CDR3aa: CASSTRGTGGATEAFF
v_gene: TRBV11-2; d_gene: NA; CDR3aa: CASSLFGGRDTEAFF
v_gene: TRBV5-1; d_gene: TRBD1; CDR3aa: CASSETQGLNTEAFF
v_gene: TRBV7-2; d_gene: NA; CDR3aa: CASSLDQPTGELFF
v_gene: TRBV19; d_gene: TRBD2; CDR3aa: CASSMSSGGPNEQFF
v_gene: TRBV7-2; d_gene: TRBD2; CDR3aa: CASSLVSGGVSYNEQFF
v_gene: TRBV28; d_gene: NA; CDR3aa: CASTIGSGGYTF
v_gene: TRBV7-2; d_gene: TRBD2; CDR3aa: CASSLAQGGGIETQYF
v_gene: TRBV7-2; d_gene: TRBD1; CDR3aa: CASSLPLNRGPYSNQPQHF
v_gene: TRBV13; d_gene: NA; CDR3aa: CASRLRGGTMNTEAFF
v_gene: TRBV20-1; d_gene: NA; CDR3aa: CSAVPPGGVRPPLHF
v_gene: TRBV12-3/TRBV12-4; d_gene: NA; CDR3aa: CASSIGHGYTF
v_gene: TRBV6-1; d_gene: NA; CDR3aa: CASKPLQGTEAFF
v_gene: TRBV15; d_gene: TRBD1; CDR3aa: CATSRSYTGQVETQYF
v_gene: TRBV28; d_gene: NA; CDR3aa: CASSPQVFANTGELFF
v_gene: TRBV28; d_gene: NA; CDR3aa: CASSRNLFTDTQYF
v_gene: TRBV29-1; d_gene: NA; CDR3aa: CSVEQGGTDTQYF
v_gene: TRBV7-3; d_gene: NA; CDR3aa: CASSSGYYEQFF
v_gene: TRBV19; d_gene: TRBD1; CDR3aa: CASRRLTGARTEAFF
v_gene: TRBV7-2; d_gene: NA; CDR3aa: CASSNGLTTDTQYF